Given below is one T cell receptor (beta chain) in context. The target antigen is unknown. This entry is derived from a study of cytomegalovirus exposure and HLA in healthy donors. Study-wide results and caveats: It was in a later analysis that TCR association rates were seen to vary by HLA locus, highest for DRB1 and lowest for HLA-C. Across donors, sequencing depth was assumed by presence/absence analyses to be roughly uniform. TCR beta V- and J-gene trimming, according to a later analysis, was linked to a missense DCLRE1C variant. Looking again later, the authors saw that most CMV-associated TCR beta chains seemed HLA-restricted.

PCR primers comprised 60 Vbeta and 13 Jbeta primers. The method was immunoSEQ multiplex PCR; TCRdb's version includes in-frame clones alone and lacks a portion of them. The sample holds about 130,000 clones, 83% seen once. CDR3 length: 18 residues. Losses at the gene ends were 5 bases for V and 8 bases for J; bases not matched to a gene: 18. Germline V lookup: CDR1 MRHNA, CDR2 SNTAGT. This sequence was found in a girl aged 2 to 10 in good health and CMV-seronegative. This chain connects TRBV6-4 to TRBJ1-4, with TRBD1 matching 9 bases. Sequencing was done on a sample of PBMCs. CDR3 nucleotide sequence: TGTGCCAGCAGTCTCGTCCGGGACAGGGCTTACTTGCGAGAAAAACTGTTTTTT. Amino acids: CASSLVRDRAYLREKLFF.